The next 24 T cell receptor beta chains were all read from a single sample in a study of regulatory T cells in long-lasting Graves disease. Building of the TCR beta libraries involved iRepertoire HTBI primers and Arm-PCR of CDR3 regions. TCRdb re-derived calls from the multiplex PCR reads in MiXCR, one entry per CDR3 protein. The repertoire holds roughly 700,000 distinct CDR3 sequences, with about 30% as singletons. Sample time point: persistent/refractory GD, antithyroid drugs over 5 years with positive TRAb. PBMC-extracted RNA yielded the TCR library. The sample in question was peripheral blood mononuclear cells (PBMCs), obtained when the disease was refractory, from a patient treated with antithyroid drugs. These receptors were obtained from a female donor with Graves disease.

Note on this clonotype: One end of the junction fails to match germline, which may point to a read error. The rearrangement uses TRBV28 and TRBJ1-4; TRBD1 matches 7 bases. This CDR3 has 14 residues. Germline lookup yields CDR1 MDHEN and CDR2 SYDVKM. The CDR3, as DNA: TGTACCAGCAGTTTTTCAGGGGGTAATGAAAAACTGTTTTTT. Amino acids: CTSSFSGGNEKLFF. The full variable domain, with the rest looked up from reference TRBV28 and TRBJ1-4, is DVKVTQSSRYLVKRTGEKVFLECVQDMDHENMFWYRQDPGLGLRLIYFSYDVKMKEKGDIPEGYSVSREKKERFSLILESASTNQTSMYLCTSSFSGGNEKLFFGSGTQLSVL.

This clonotype has a handful of counts. The chain couples TRBV5-1 to TRBJ2-2, with 7 bases lining up with TRBD1. J was trimmed by 5 bases and V by 2 bases; bases with no gene match: 6. The length of the CDR3 is 15 residues. Germline CDR1 and CDR2: SGHRS and YFSETQ. In DNA, the CDR3 is TGCGCCAGCAGCTTAAGACAGGGAGAAACCGGGGAGCTGTTTTTT. Encoded protein: CASSLRQGETGELFF.

Only a few counts were recorded for this clonotype. The J gene is TRBJ2-7, the V gene TRBV29-1; D not resolved. Germline V gives CDR1 SQVTM, CDR2 ANQGSEA. The CDR3 sequence is 15 residues long. The germline V and J ends were trimmed by 4 bases and 0 bases, with 16 bases remaining between them. The chain's CDR3 is CSVVWSVRASYEQYF. DNA of the CDR3: TGCAGCGTTGTTTGGTCCGTTAGAGCCTCCTACGAGCAGTACTTC.

There are a few counts of this clonotype. The chain uses TRBV7-9 and TRBJ2-5, with unresolved D. This CDR3 spans 14 amino acids. Germline CDR1 SEHNR, CDR2 FQNEAQ (reference sequence). V lost 3 bases and J lost 4, with 12 bases in between. CDR3 DNA sequence: TGTGCCAGCAGCTTCATAACCTGGCGAGAGACCCAGTACTTC. It encodes CASSFITWRETQYF.

CDR3 amino acids: CASSLWAGATEAFF. CDR3 sequence (DNA): TGTGCCAGCAGCTTGTGGGCCGGGGCCACTGAAGCTTTCTTT. The chain employs TRBV11-2 and TRBJ1-1, with D perhaps TRBD1 (5 bases). The germline gives CDR1 SGHAT, CDR2 FQNNGV. There are 14 residues in the CDR3. Trimming shortened V by 3 bases and J by 4 bases, and 12 bases separated the two germline ends.

This chain links TRBV5-1 with TRBJ2-7; a weak D match, TRBD2 (5 bases). V was pared by 0 bases and J by 7 bases, with 8 bases between. The CDR3 has 12 residues. CDR1 is SGHRS, CDR2 YFSETQ, per germline. The CDR3 DNA follows: TGCGCCAGCAGCTTGGTAGCGCAGGAGCAGTACTTC. This sequence encodes CASSLVAQEQYF.

In its sample, this clonotype was seen a few times. The chain's CDR3 is CASRQNREKLFF. CDR3 DNA sequence: TGTGCCAGTAGACAGAATCGGGAAAAACTGTTTTTT. This chain links TRBV19 with TRBJ1-4; D unresolved. The ends were cut back, 6 bases at V and 8 bases at J, with 10 bases in the middle. There are 12 residues in the CDR3. Germline CDR1 is LNHDA and CDR2 is SQIVND (reference sequence).

This clonotype showed up many times. The J gene is TRBJ1-6, the V gene TRBV6-1; 8 bases line up with TRBD1. The CDR3 is made up of 15 amino acids. Germline V gene data show CDR1 as MNHNS and CDR2 as SASEGT. V trimming: 3 bases; J trimming: 9 bases; junction bases outside the gene matches: 7. CDR3 region: CASSDKDRAGSPLHF. In DNA form, the CDR3 reads TGTGCCAGCAGTGATAAGGACAGGGCAGGTTCACCCCTCCACTTT.

This sequence joins TRBV6-1 and TRBJ1-1, with a weak D call TRBD1 (5 bases). The V gene lost 6 bases and the J gene lost 0 bases, with 11 bases spanning the gap. The CDR3 totals 14 residues. The germline V gene encodes CDR1 MNHNS and CDR2 SASEGT. The CDR3 DNA reads as TGTGCCAGCAGCGGGGGGTCCATGAACACTGAAGCTTTCTTT. Its translation is CASSGGSMNTEAFF.

A word on this clonotype: A read error is possible here, since a much larger clone lies one base away. This chain uses TRBV6-1 with TRBJ2-7, with TRBD1 matching 8 bases. The CDR3 has 13 residues. Germline V gene sequence: CDR1 MNHNS, CDR2 SASEGT. CDR3: CASSTGQAYERYF. In DNA form, the CDR3 reads TGTGCCAGCAGCACGGGACAGGCCTACGAGCGGTACTTC.

This chain joins TRBV9 and TRBJ2-4; a possible D gene is TRBD2 (5 bases). The CDR3 extends over 13 amino acids. Deletions cut 3 bases from V and 6 bases from J, with 10 bases between. Germline CDR1 and CDR2: SGDLS and YYNGEE. The CDR3 loop reads CASSDRDLNIQYF. CDR3 coding DNA: TGTGCCAGCAGCGACCGGGATTTAAACATTCAGTACTTC.

Comment on this clonotype: One end of the junction does not line up with germline, which may come from a read error. V usage is TRBV12-3 or TRBV12-4 and J usage is TRBJ2-4; perhaps TRBD2 as D (5 bases). The CDR3 has 12 residues. CDR3 in amino acids: CASSFLRVSTVF. The CDR3 DNA reads TGTGCCAGCAGTTTTCTGAGGGTTAGTACGGTCTTC.

The chain is built from TRBV7-8 and TRBJ1-1; no clear D. The CDR3 covers 14 residues. The V gene's germline CDR1 is SGHVS and CDR2 FQNEAQ. The V end lost 4 bases, the J end lost 3 bases, and 12 bases lay between the germline ends. CDR3 residues: CASSSPGGDTEAFF. In DNA, the CDR3 is TGTGCCAGCAGCTCCCCCGGTGGGGACACTGAAGCTTTCTTT.

The chain recombines TRBV12-5 with TRBJ1-1; D ambiguous. Germline V gene sequence: CDR1 LGHNT, CDR2 FRNRAP. The V end lost 2 bases, the J end lost 6 bases, and 7 bases lay between the germline ends. The CDR3 is made up of 12 amino acids. Here the CDR3 reads CASGLPGAEAFF. The CDR3 bases are TGTGCTAGTGGTTTGCCCGGGGCTGAAGCTTTCTTT.

The V call is TRBV7-9, the J call TRBJ1-2, with TRBD1 identical over 9 bases. This CDR3 contains 15 residues. From germline, CDR1 is SEHNR and CDR2 FQNEAQ (reference sequence). V was clipped by 5 bases and J by 7 bases; unmatched bases: 11. The CDR3 sequence: CASSPRTGALAGYTF. The CDR3 DNA reads TGTGCCAGCAGCCCACGGACAGGGGCTCTGGCTGGCTACACCTTC. The full variable domain, its missing parts supplied by reference TRBV7-9 and TRBJ1-2, is DTGVSQNPRHKITKRGQNVTFRCDPISEHNRLYWYRQTLGQGPEFLTYFQNEAQLEKSRLLSDRFSAERPKGSFSTLEIQRTEQGDSAMYLCASSPRTGALAGYTFGSGTRLTVV.

The gene calls are TRBV20-1 and TRBJ1-2; TRBD1 aligns across 11 bases. Germline CDR1 is DFQATT and CDR2 is SNEGSKA (reference sequence). V lost 0 bases, J lost 2 bases, and 11 bases stayed unmatched. The CDR3 contains 18 residues. The CDR3 DNA reads as TGCAGTGCTAGAGACAAGGGACAGGGGGACCTATTGAACTATGGCTACACCTTC. This encodes CSARDKGQGDLLNYGYTF.

This clonotype was seen ten or more times. This chain links TRBV6-1 with TRBJ1-5, with a weak D call TRBD1 (6 bases). Germline V CDR1 and CDR2: MNHNS, SASEGT. The CDR3 consists of 15 residues. Trimming left V 8 bases short and J 5 bases short, with 19 bases between. The CDR3 loop is CASRAATGNDQPQHF. Here the CDR3 DNA reads TGTGCCAGCCGGGCCGCCACAGGGAATGATCAGCCCCAGCATTTT.

This clonotype occurred many times. The chain joins TRBV12-3 or TRBV12-4 to TRBJ1-1; no clear D. V lost 6 bases and J lost 5, with 19 bases in between. The CDR3 is 15 residues long. CDR3 in DNA: TGTGCCAGCAGCCCCCTCGACGCTTACGCGACTGAAGCTTTCTTT. It specifies CASSPLDAYATEAFF.

This clonotype has a handful of counts. This chain uses TRBV7-2 with TRBJ1-2, with 8 bases matching TRBD1. The V gene end was trimmed by 1 base and the J gene end by 7 bases; junction bases not matched to a gene: 8. This CDR3 contains 15 residues. The germline gives CDR1 SGHTA, CDR2 FQGNSA. The chain's CDR3 is CASSLGWDRRLGYTF. In nucleotides, the CDR3 is TGTGCCAGCAGCTTAGGGTGGGACAGGCGGCTTGGCTACACCTTC.

The sample holds many counts of this clonotype. The V and J genes are TRBV10-3 and TRBJ1-2, with D tentatively TRBD1 (5 bases). In germline, CDR1 is ENHRY, CDR2 SYGVKD. V shed 5 bases and J shed 6 bases, with 13 bases lying between them. The length of the CDR3 is 13 residues. The CDR3 DNA follows: TGTGCCATCAGTCGGCTAGGGACGGATGGCTACACCTTC. Translation: CAISRLGTDGYTF.

The chain combines TRBV19 with TRBJ2-2; weak D call: TRBD2 (6 bases). CDR1 is LNHDA, CDR2 SQIVND, per germline (reference sequence). CDR3 length equals 14 residues. Trimming took off 2 bases at V and 7 bases at J, with 11 bases between the two ends. DNA for the CDR3: TGTGCCAGTAGTATACAGGGAGGTGTCGGGGAGCTGTTTTTT. This codes for CASSIQGGVGELFF.

The CDR3 DNA reads TGTGCCAGCAGTGAACGCTCTGGTTCAGGGGTGCGTAATCAGCCCCAGCATTTT. Protein product: CASSERSGSGVRNQPQHF. The J gene is TRBJ1-5, the V gene TRBV6-1, with D perhaps matching TRBD1 (6 bases). CDR1 is MNHNS and CDR2 is SASEGT in the germline V gene. This CDR3 has 18 residues. The V and J ends lost 2 bases and 4 bases respectively, with 21 bases between them.

V gene TRBV20-1 combines with J gene TRBJ1-5, with D perhaps TRBD1 (6 bases). Trimming cost V 3 bases and J 5 bases, with 11 bases left between them. The germline gives CDR1 DFQATT, CDR2 SNEGSKA (reference sequence). CDR3 length: 13 residues. This CDR3 is CSASWGADQPQHF. DNA of the CDR3: TGCAGTGCTAGTTGGGGGGCGGATCAGCCCCAGCATTTT.

The chain carries TRBV3-1 and TRBJ2-5; 7 bases agree with TRBD1. The CDR3 is 14 residues long. The V segment lost 2 bases and the J segment 3 bases; nucleotides outside the gene matches: 3. CDR1 is LGHDT, CDR2 YNNKEL, per germline (reference sequence). This CDR3 reads CASSQRGRKETQYF. CDR3 coding DNA: TGTGCCAGCAGCCAAAGGGGGCGGAAAGAGACCCAGTACTTC.